Listed below are T cell receptor beta chains from one sample, sequenced in a study of blood T cell repertoires in COVID-19. Sequencing used immunoSEQ multiplex PCR; TCRdb keeps in-frame clones, though not all of them. The sample shows about 440,000 clones, around 88% of them seen only once. Material for sequencing was peripheral blood. The receptors come from a woman aged 50 to 60 with COVID-19, enrolled during active disease. Each CDR3 is given with its conserved first and last residue. D genes are given only for firm matches. The listing skips clone size in some rows; elsewhere it reads once, few, many or a size class.

clone size,J gene,V gene,D gene,CDR3 protein,CDR3 DNA
NA,TRBJ1-2,TRBV27,NA,CASSLSRVNYGYTF,TGTGCCAGCAGTTTATCGCGGGTAAACTATGGCTACACCTTC
NA,TRBJ2-7,TRBV10-1,NA,CASSDHDIWGPQSYEQYF,TGCGCCAGCAGTGACCACGATATATGGGGGCCCCAGTCCTACGAGCAGTACTTC
NA,TRBJ1-2,TRBV30,NA,CAWSVQHIYTF,TGTGCCTGGAGTGTACAACACATCTACACCTTC
NA,TRBJ1-5,TRBV19,TRBD1,CASSIDRGLHSNQPQHF,TGTGCCAGTAGTATCGACAGGGGGTTACATAGCAATCAGCCCCAGCATTTT
NA,TRBJ2-1,TRBV18,TRBD1,CASSQDRDNEQFF,TGTGCCAGCTCACAAGACAGGGACAATGAGCAGTTCTTC
few,TRBJ1-1,TRBV20-1,NA,CSAEYSTEAFF,TGCAGTGCTGAATATAGCACTGAAGCTTTCTTT
NA,TRBJ1-4,TRBV5-6,TRBD1,CASSATGVTNEKLFF,TGTGCCAGCAGCGCAACAGGGGTAACTAATGAAAAACTGTTTTTT
NA,TRBJ1-3,TRBV24-1,NA,CATSAGSGGSGNTIYF,TGTGCCACCAGTGCAGGCTCCGGGGGCTCTGGAAACACCATATATTTT
NA,TRBJ1-1,TRBV5-1,NA,CASSRDRLNTEAFF,TGCGCCAGCAGCCGAGACAGGTTGAACACTGAAGCTTTCTTT
NA,TRBJ2-5,TRBV12-3/TRBV12-4,NA,CASAGTRGTQYF,TGTGCCAGCGCCGGGACCAGGGGGACCCAGTACTTC
NA,TRBJ2-7,TRBV5-1,TRBD2,CASSSGTSGYEQYF,TGCGCCAGCAGCTCCGGGACTAGCGGATACGAGCAGTACTTC
NA,TRBJ1-2,TRBV2,NA,CASSQGGRGYTF,TGTGCCAGCAGCCAGGGAGGGAGAGGCTACACCTTC
NA,TRBJ2-1,TRBV2,NA,CASSELMNEQFF,TGTGCCAGCAGTGAACTAATGAATGAGCAGTTCTTC
once,TRBJ1-1,TRBV28,TRBD1,CASRFTGVTEAFF,TGTGCCAGCAGATTCACAGGGGTCACTGAAGCTTTCTTT
NA,TRBJ1-2,TRBV6-2/TRBV6-3,NA,CASSSHRAGEYGYTF,TGTGCCAGCAGTTCCCATCGGGCAGGGGAGTATGGCTACACCTTC
NA,TRBJ1-2,TRBV21-1,NA,CASSLDRASVAYTF,TGTGCCAGCAGCCTTGACAGGGCCTCAGTTGCCTACACCTTC
few,TRBJ1-2,TRBV20-1,TRBD1,CSVGQGGGYTF,TGCAGTGTAGGACAGGGGGGTGGCTACACCTTC
once,TRBJ2-7,TRBV5-6,TRBD1,CASSSGTGGREQYF,TGTGCCAGCAGCTCCGGGACAGGGGGAAGAGAGCAGTACTTC
NA,TRBJ2-5,TRBV2,TRBD1,CASGLGQGIPQTQYF,TGTGCCAGCGGTTTGGGACAGGGGATCCCGCAGACCCAGTACTTC
NA,TRBJ2-3,TRBV6-5,NA,CASSYLQGIRTDTQYF,TGTGCCAGCAGTTACCTACAGGGTATCCGCACAGATACGCAGTATTTT
NA,TRBJ2-1,TRBV10-1,TRBD2,CASSSDGTSGSEQFF,TGCGCCAGCAGCTCTGACGGGACTAGCGGGAGTGAGCAGTTCTTC
once,TRBJ2-3,TRBV19,NA,CASSIAGGGTDTQYF,TGTGCCAGTAGTATAGCGGGGGGCGGCACAGATACGCAGTATTTT
once,TRBJ1-3,TRBV4-1,NA,CASSQLETGNTIYF,TGCGCCAGCAGCCAATTGGAGACTGGAAACACCATATATTTT
NA,TRBJ2-7,TRBV5-1,TRBD2,CASSFSGTSSPYEQYF,TGCGCCAGCAGCTTCTCCGGGACTAGCAGCCCCTACGAGCAGTACTTC
NA,TRBJ2-1,TRBV27,NA,CASSPISSGEQFF,TGTGCCAGCAGTCCGATTAGTTCAGGTGAGCAGTTCTTC
NA,TRBJ1-4,TRBV18,TRBD1,CASSSGQGKNEKLFF,TGTGCCAGCTCATCGGGACAGGGGAAAAATGAAAAACTGTTTTTT
once,TRBJ2-1,TRBV13,NA,CASSEPPTNEQFF,TGTGCCAGCAGTGAGCCCCCCACCAATGAGCAGTTCTTC
NA,TRBJ1-2,TRBV5-4,NA,CASSPWGGLGGYTF,TGTGCCAGCAGCCCGTGGGGGGGGCTGGGTGGCTACACCTTC
NA,TRBJ2-7,TRBV19,TRBD1,CASARTGIYEQYF,TGTGCCAGTGCACGGACAGGGATCTACGAGCAGTACTTC
NA,TRBJ2-1,TRBV11-2,TRBD2,CASSFALAGGGEQFF,TGTGCCAGCAGCTTTGCGCTAGCGGGGGGAGGTGAGCAGTTCTTC
NA,TRBJ1-1,TRBV7-9,NA,CASSPPQGPYTEAFF,TGTGCCAGCAGCCCACCCCAGGGTCCCTACACTGAAGCTTTCTTT
NA,TRBJ2-2,TRBV5-1,NA,CASSLDGGGWTGELFF,TGCGCCAGCAGCTTGGATGGCGGGGGCTGGACCGGGGAGCTGTTTTTT
NA,TRBJ2-7,TRBV5-1,TRBD1,CASSFTPQGANPEQYF,TGCGCCAGCAGCTTTACCCCACAGGGGGCGAACCCCGAGCAGTACTTC
NA,TRBJ1-2,TRBV18,TRBD1,CASSPGQIYGYTF,TGTGCCAGCTCACCGGGACAGATCTATGGCTACACCTTC
NA,TRBJ2-3,TRBV7-2,TRBD2,CASSSWDYGSTDTQYF,TGTGCCAGCAGCTCTTGGGACTACGGCAGCACAGATACGCAGTATTTT
NA,TRBJ1-2,TRBV28,NA,CAVDRRDGYTF,TGTGCCGTCGACAGGAGAGATGGCTACACCTTC
NA,TRBJ2-3,TRBV5-4,TRBD2,CASSFGLAGFTDTQYF,TGTGCCAGCAGCTTCGGACTAGCGGGATTCACAGATACGCAGTATTTT
NA,TRBJ1-2,TRBV19,NA,CASNPGAYYGYTF,TGTGCCAGTAACCCTGGGGCATACTATGGCTACACCTTC
NA,TRBJ2-2,TRBV6-6,NA,CASLQGDGELFF,TGTGCCAGTTTACAGGGTGACGGGGAGCTGTTTTTT
NA,TRBJ1-3,TRBV7-3,NA,CASSLQEGRTGNTIYF,TGTGCCAGCAGCTTACAGGAGGGTAGGACTGGAAACACCATATATTTT
NA,TRBJ2-5,TRBV6-5,TRBD1,CASTPGQGAGETQYF,TGTGCCAGCACTCCAGGACAGGGGGCCGGAGAGACCCAGTACTTC